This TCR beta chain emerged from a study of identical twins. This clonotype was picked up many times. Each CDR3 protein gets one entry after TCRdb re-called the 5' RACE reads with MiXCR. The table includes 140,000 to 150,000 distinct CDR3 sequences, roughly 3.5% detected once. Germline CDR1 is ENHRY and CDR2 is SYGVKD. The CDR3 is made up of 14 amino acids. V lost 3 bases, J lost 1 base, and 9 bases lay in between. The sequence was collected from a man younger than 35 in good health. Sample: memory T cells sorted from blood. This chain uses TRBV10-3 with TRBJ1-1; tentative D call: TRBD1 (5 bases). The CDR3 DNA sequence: TGTGCCATCAGTGATAGGGGAGGGAACACTGAAGCTTTCTTT. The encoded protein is CAISDRGGNTEAFF.